A single sample is the source of the 22 T cell receptor beta chains below, sequenced in a study of T-cell reconstitution after alpha-beta-depleted transplantation in children. It was with unique molecular identifiers that the TCRbeta library was prepared. TCRdb reprocessed the PCR reads via MiXCR and lists one record per CDR3 protein. The sample has a few hundred thousand distinct CDR3 sequences, under 15% seen once. Here the sequenced sample was PBMCs, mostly from graft donor cells, taken 360 days after TCRalphabeta/CD19-depleted stem cell transplant. Receptors were obtained from a male patient aged 10 to 17 who had a stem cell transplant for acute myeloid leukemia, so the T cells may come from the graft donor.

This clonotype has at least ten counts. The chain uses TRBV10-3 and TRBJ2-1; 9 bases agree with TRBD1. The CDR3 contains 15 residues. After removal of 8 bases from V and 5 bases from J, the junction contained 10 bases not matched to a gene. Germline lookup yields CDR1 ENHRY and CDR2 SYGVKD. The CDR3 region is CAIAGAGQGNNEQFF. CDR3 DNA sequence: TGTGCCATCGCAGGCGCGGGACAGGGTAACAATGAGCAGTTCTTC.

The rearrangement uses TRBV7-2 and TRBJ2-3; D is unresolved. V shed 4 bases and J shed 2 bases, with 13 bases lying between them. The CDR3 contains 15 residues. From germline, CDR1 is SGHTA and CDR2 FQGNSA. CDR3 region: CASSWRGTVTDTQYF. The CDR3 nucleotides read TGTGCCAGCAGCTGGCGCGGAACCGTCACAGATACGCAGTATTTT.

In this sample, this clonotype turned up a few times. The chain recombines TRBV4-3 with TRBJ2-7; D not certain. There are 16 residues in the CDR3. V was trimmed by 0 bases and J by 5 bases, leaving 17 bases between them. Germline CDR1 and CDR2: LGHNA and YSLEER. The CDR3 region has the DNA TGCGCCAGCAGCCAAGATTCAAGGCAGGTCATCAACGAGCAGTACTTC. This translates into CASSQDSRQVINEQYF.

The J gene is TRBJ1-5, the V gene TRBV6-1; a weak D match, TRBD1 (5 bases). The CDR3 has 16 residues. CDR1 MNHNS and CDR2 SASEGT come from the germline V gene. V shed 7 bases and J shed 11 bases, with 27 bases lying between them. The CDR3 protein is CASTLGLGAPTRAQHF. The CDR3 nucleotides read TGTGCCAGCACCCTAGGTCTAGGGGCCCCGACCAGGGCCCAGCATTTT.

This clonotype has a handful of counts. V and J are TRBV29-1 and TRBJ2-2; 8 positions match TRBD2. The trim removed 3 bases at V and 4 bases at J, leaving 7 bases unmatched. Per germline, CDR1 SQVTM and CDR2 ANQGSEA. The CDR3 totals 15 residues. CDR3 amino acids: CSVEGSAGATGELFF. The CDR3 DNA sequence: TGCAGCGTTGAGGGATCAGCGGGAGCCACCGGGGAGCTGTTTTTT.

This clonotype was seen many times. The rearrangement uses TRBV15 and TRBJ1-1; TRBD1 agrees at 8 bases. Per germline, CDR1 LNHNV and CDR2 YYDKDF (reference sequence). The CDR3 contains 17 residues. The V gene end was trimmed by 0 bases and the J gene end by 5 bases; junction bases not matched to a gene: 11. The CDR3 DNA reads TGTGCCACCAGCAGAGATCTAACAGGACAGGGAACAACTGAAGCTTTCTTT. It translates to CATSRDLTGQGTTEAFF.

This clonotype was seen at least ten times. The chain uses TRBV7-9 and TRBJ1-1, with unresolved D. Germline CDR1 reads SEHNR; CDR2 reads FQNEAQ (reference sequence). Trimming left V 2 bases short and J 0 bases short, with 7 bases between. CDR3 length: 14 amino acids. CDR3 bases: TGTGCCAGCAGCTTACCCCGGCTGAACACTGAAGCTTTCTTT. It translates to CASSLPRLNTEAFF. Full variable domain (missing parts from reference TRBV7-9 and TRBJ1-1): DTGVSQNPRHKITKRGQNVTFRCDPISEHNRLYWYRQTLGQGPEFLTYFQNEAQLEKSRLLSDRFSAERPKGSFSTLEIQRTEQGDSAMYLCASSLPRLNTEAFFGQGTRLTVV.

This clonotype was picked up many times. The rearrangement links TRBV10-3 to TRBJ2-6, with 8 bases aligning to TRBD1. The trim removed 2 bases at V and 0 bases at J, leaving 3 bases unmatched. The CDR3 runs 17 residues. Germline values: CDR1 ENHRY, CDR2 SYGVKD. The CDR3 here is CAISETDRGSGANVLTF. The CDR3 region has the DNA TGTGCCATCAGTGAGACCGACAGGGGCTCTGGGGCCAACGTCCTGACTTTC.

This clonotype was picked up many times. CDR3 sequence: CASSRALNDEQYF. CDR3 nucleotides: TGCGCCAGCAGTAGGGCCCTAAACGACGAGCAGTACTTC. The chain is built from TRBV5-1 and TRBJ2-7; D gene uncertain. The CDR3 has 13 residues. Trimming took 5 bases from V and 5 from J, leaving 14 bases between them. Germline V gives CDR1 SGHRS, CDR2 YFSETQ.

This clonotype was observed a few times. The rearrangement uses TRBV9 and TRBJ2-1; weak D call: TRBD2 (8 bases). With 3 bases removed from V and 8 bases from J, the gap between germline ends came to 15 bases. CDR3 length equals 14 residues. The germline V gene has CDR1 SGDLS and CDR2 YYNGEE. Here the CDR3 reads CASSAPGGGDEQFF. The CDR3 coding sequence is TGTGCCAGCAGCGCCCCGGGAGGGGGCGATGAGCAGTTCTTC.

This rearrangement joins TRBV4-3 to TRBJ2-2; TRBD2 matches at 8 bases. CDR1 LGHNA and CDR2 YSLEER come from the germline V gene. J lost 0 bases, V lost 3 bases, and 6 bases had no gene match. CDR3 length: 17 amino acids. The chain's CDR3 is CASSHPLAAPNTGELFF. The CDR3 region has the DNA TGCGCCAGCAGCCACCCACTAGCGGCCCCGAACACCGGGGAGCTGTTTTTT.

The sample holds many counts of this clonotype. This rearrangement joins TRBV12-3 or TRBV12-4 to TRBJ2-1, with D possibly matching TRBD2 (5 bases). Trimming stripped 5 bases from V and 6 bases from J, with 20 bases between. This CDR3 is built from 16 residues. CDR3 residues: CASSPLRLRSGNEQFF. Written as DNA, the CDR3 is TGTGCCAGCAGTCCATTACGTCTACGGAGCGGCAATGAGCAGTTCTTC.

This clonotype was picked up a small number of times. The chain employs TRBV20-1 and TRBJ2-7; D not certain. Trimming stripped 0 bases from V and 7 bases from J, with 7 bases between. This CDR3 is 11 amino acids long. Looked up from germline, CDR1 is DFQATT and CDR2 is SNEGSKA (reference sequence). DNA for the CDR3: TGCAGTGCTAGAGAGGTGGGGGAGCAGTACTTC. Translating it yields CSAREVGEQYF.

The table lists this clonotype with a count of one. The chain combines TRBV12-3 or TRBV12-4 with TRBJ2-1; possible D gene TRBD2, 5 bases. Trimming left V 4 bases short and J 2 bases short, with 15 bases between. This CDR3 is 16 amino acids long. CDR3 in amino acids: CASSSRGGLPYNEQFF. The CDR3 DNA is TGTGCCAGCAGTTCTCGAGGAGGTCTGCCCTACAATGAGCAGTTCTTC.

This clonotype has a count of ten or more. The gene calls are TRBV11-2 and TRBJ2-7; 8 bases line up with TRBD2. The CDR3 is 14 amino acids. In germline, CDR1 is SGHAT, CDR2 FQNNGV. Unmatched junction bases numbered 10, after V lost 5 bases and J lost 7 bases. CDR3 in amino acids: CASSATSGVMEQYF. The CDR3 DNA reads as TGTGCCAGCAGCGCCACTAGCGGAGTAATGGAGCAGTACTTC.

There are a few counts of this clonotype. This sequence joins TRBV27 and TRBJ2-1; possibly TRBD1 for D (6 bases). V was trimmed by 10 bases and J by 4 bases, leaving 17 bases between them. Germline V CDR1 and CDR2: MNHEY, SMNVEV (reference sequence). CDR3 length: 14 residues. The chain's CDR3 is CATVGTTTYNEQFF. The CDR3 nucleotides are TGTGCCACCGTAGGGACAACGACATACAATGAGCAGTTCTTC.

This clonotype was seen many times. This rearrangement joins TRBV5-6 to TRBJ2-5; a possible D gene is TRBD1 (5 bases). Trimming cost V 0 bases and J 1 base, with 10 bases left between them. The CDR3 has 15 residues. The germline V gene has CDR1 SGHDT and CDR2 YYEEEE. The CDR3 DNA reads as TGTGCCAGCAGCTTGGTTGGGGCAGTCCAAGAGACCCAGTACTTC. This sequence encodes CASSLVGAVQETQYF.

This clonotype was recorded many times. The chain is built from TRBV12-3 or TRBV12-4 and TRBJ2-5; D is ambiguous. The CDR3 contains 16 residues. V was pared by 1 base and J by 1 base, with 13 bases between. The chain's CDR3 is CASSLEDRAGQETQYF. The CDR3 DNA reads TGTGCCAGCAGTTTAGAGGATCGGGCCGGCCAAGAGACCCAGTACTTC.

The CDR3 DNA is TGTGCCAGCAGTTTAGGGGACCAGGGAGCTTTCTTT. It specifies CASSLGDQGAFF. The chain couples TRBV12-3 or TRBV12-4 to TRBJ1-1, with D maybe TRBD1 (5 bases). V was clipped by 1 base and J by 10 bases, with 10 bases between them. CDR3 size: 12 residues.

V and J are TRBV7-2 and TRBJ2-5; a weak D match, TRBD2 (6 bases). This CDR3 has 15 residues. Trimming pared 4 bases from V and 2 bases from J, leaving 14 bases between. The germline V gene encodes CDR1 SGHTA and CDR2 FQGNSA. The CDR3: CASSSWQSGQETQYF. DNA of the CDR3: TGTGCCAGCAGCTCATGGCAGAGCGGGCAAGAGACCCAGTACTTC.

This clonotype was counted only a few times. The rearrangement links TRBV12-3 or TRBV12-4 to TRBJ2-3; 9 positions agree with TRBD1. V shed 6 bases, J shed 1 base, and the junction held 8 bases outside the gene matches. The CDR3 loop spans 16 amino acids. The CDR3 protein is CASSPGQGYGTDTQYF. In DNA, the CDR3 is TGTGCCAGCAGCCCTGGACAGGGGTATGGCACAGATACGCAGTATTTT.

In this sample, this clonotype turned up many times. The chain carries TRBV7-9 and TRBJ2-7, with D perhaps matching TRBD2 (6 bases). Germline V lookup: CDR1 SEHNR, CDR2 FQNEAQ (reference sequence). The CDR3 runs 17 residues. V lost 1 base and J 0 bases, leaving 16 bases between the germline ends. The CDR3 nucleotides are TGTGCCAGCAGCTTAGGGAGGGCCGCCTCCTTCTCCTACGAGCAGTACTTC. Amino acids: CASSLGRAASFSYEQYF.